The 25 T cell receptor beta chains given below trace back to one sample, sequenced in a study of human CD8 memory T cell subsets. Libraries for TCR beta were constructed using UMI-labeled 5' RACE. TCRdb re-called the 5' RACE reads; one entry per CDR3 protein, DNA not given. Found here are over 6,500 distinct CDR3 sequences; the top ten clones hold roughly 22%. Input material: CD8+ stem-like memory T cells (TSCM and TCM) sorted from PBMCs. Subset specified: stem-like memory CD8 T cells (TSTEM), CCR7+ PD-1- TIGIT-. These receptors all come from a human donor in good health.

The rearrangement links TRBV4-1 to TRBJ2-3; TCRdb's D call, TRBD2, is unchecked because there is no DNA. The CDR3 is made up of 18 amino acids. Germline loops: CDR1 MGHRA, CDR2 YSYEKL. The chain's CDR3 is CASSQEAPGEGNTDTQYF.

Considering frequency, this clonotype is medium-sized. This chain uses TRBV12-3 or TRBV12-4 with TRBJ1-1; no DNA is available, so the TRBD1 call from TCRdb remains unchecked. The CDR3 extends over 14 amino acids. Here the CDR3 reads CASGLRPLGTEAFF.

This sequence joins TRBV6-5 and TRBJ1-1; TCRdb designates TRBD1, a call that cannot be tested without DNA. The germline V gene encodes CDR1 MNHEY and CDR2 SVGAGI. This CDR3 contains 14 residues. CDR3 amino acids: CASSYSTGGTEAFF.

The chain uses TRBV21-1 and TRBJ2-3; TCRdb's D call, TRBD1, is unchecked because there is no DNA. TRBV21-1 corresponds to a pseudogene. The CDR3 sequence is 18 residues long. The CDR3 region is CASSKAWDRGRSTDTQYF.

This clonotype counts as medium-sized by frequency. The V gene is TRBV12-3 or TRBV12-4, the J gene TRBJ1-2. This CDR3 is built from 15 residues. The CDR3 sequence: CASSLYGSSLDGYTF.

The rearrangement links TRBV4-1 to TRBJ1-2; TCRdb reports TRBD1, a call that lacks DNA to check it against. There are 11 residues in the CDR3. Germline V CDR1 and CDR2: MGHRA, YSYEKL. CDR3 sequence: CASSQGTSYTF.

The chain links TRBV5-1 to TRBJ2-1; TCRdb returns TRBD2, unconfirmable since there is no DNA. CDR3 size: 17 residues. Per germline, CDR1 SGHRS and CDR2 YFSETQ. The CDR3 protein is CASSPTLAGGPYNEQFF.

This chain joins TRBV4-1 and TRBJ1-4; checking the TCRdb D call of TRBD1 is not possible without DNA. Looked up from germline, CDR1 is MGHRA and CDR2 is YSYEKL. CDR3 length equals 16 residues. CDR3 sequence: CASSQGPGATNEKLFF.

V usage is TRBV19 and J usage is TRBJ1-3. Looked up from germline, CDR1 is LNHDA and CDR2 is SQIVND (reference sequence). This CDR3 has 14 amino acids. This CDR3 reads CASSIGAHGNTIYF.

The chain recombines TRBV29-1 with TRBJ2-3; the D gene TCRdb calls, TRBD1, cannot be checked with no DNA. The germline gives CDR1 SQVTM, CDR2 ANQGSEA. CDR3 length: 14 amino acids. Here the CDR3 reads CSVNRGEGTDTQYF.

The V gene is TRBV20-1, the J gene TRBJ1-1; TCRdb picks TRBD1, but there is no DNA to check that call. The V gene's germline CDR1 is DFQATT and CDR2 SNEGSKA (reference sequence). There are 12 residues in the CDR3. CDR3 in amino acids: CSAGQGETEAFF.

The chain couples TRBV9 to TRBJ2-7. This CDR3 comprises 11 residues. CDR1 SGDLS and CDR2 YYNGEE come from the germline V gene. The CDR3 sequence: CASSVGTEQYF. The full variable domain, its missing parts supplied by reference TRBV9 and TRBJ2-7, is DSGVTQTPKHLITATGQRVTLRCSPRSGDLSVYWYQQSLDQGLQFLIQYYNGEERAKGNILERFSAQQFPDLHSELNLSSLELGDSALYFCASSVGTEQYFGPGTRLTVT.

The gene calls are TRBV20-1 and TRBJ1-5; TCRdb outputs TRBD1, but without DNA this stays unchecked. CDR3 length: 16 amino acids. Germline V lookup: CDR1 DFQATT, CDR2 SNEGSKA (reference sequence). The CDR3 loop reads CSARARGLQSNQPQHF.

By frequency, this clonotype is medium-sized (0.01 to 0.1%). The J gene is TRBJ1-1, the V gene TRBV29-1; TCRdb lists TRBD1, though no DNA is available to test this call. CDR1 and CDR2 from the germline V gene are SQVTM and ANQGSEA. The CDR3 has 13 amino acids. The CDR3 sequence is CSPDRAPVTEAFF.

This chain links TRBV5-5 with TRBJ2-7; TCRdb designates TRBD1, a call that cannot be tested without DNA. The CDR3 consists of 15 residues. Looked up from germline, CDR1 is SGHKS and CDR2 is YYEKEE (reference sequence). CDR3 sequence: CASSLVPDKAYEQYF.

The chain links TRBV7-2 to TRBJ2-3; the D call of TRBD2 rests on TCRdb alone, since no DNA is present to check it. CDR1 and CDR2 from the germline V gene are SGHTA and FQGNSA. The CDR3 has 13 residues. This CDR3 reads CASSLVGGDTQYF. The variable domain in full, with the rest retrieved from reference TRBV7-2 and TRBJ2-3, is GAGVSQSPSNKVTEKGKDVELRCDPISGHTALYWYRQSLGQGLEFLIYFQGNSAPDKSGLPSDRFSAERTGGSVSTLTIQRTQQEDSAVYLCASSLVGGDTQYFGPGTRLTVL.

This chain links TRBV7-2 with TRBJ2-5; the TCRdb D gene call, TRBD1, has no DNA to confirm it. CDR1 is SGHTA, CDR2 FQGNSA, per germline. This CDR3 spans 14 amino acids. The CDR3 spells CASSPRTGQETQYF.

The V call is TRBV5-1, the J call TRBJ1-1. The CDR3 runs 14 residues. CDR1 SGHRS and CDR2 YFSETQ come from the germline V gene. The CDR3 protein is CASSLPGLRTEAFF.

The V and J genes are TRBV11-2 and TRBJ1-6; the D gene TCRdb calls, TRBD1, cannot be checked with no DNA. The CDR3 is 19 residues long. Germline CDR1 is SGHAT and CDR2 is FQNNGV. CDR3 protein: CASSSIWRGRGSYNSPLHF.

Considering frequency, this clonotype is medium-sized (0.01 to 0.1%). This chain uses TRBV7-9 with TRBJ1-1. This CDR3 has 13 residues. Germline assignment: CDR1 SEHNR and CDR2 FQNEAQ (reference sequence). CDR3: CASSPQESPEAFF.

The CDR3 here is CSVEGDRTYEQYF. The V gene is TRBV29-1, the J gene TRBJ2-7; as DNA is missing, the TRBD1 call by TCRdb cannot be tested. CDR1 and CDR2 (germline): SQVTM, ANQGSEA. CDR3 length: 13 amino acids.

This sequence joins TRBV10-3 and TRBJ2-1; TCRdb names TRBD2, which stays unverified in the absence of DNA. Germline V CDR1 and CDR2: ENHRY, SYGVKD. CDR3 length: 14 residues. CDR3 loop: CAIQGLAGYNEQFF.

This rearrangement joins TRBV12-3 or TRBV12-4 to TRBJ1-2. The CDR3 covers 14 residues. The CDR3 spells CASSFESSGYGYTF.

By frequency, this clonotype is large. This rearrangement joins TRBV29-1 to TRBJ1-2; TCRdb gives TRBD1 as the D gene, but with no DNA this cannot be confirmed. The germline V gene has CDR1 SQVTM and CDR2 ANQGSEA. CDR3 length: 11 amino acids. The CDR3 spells CSARQGEGYTF.

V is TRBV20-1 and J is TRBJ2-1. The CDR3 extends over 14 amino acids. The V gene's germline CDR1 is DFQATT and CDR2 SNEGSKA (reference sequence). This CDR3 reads CSARDRANYNEQFF.